What follows are 27 T cell receptor beta chains derived from one specimen sequenced in a study of technical replicates of blood from a handful of donors. The repertoire was sequenced with immunoSEQ multiplex PCR; TCRdb's copy has only in-frame clones and lacks some. The sample contains about 80,000 clones, 80% to 90% of which appear only once. The sequenced material came from PBMCs. Source of these receptors: a human donor in good health. Some clones in this sample may be carry-over from other donors' samples.

CDR3 amino acids: CASRMDRGRNTEAFF. The CDR3 DNA follows: TGTGCCAGCAGGATGGACAGGGGGCGGAACACTGAAGCTTTCTTT. The rearrangement links TRBV6-1 to TRBJ1-1, with 11 bases fitting TRBD1. CDR3 size: 15 residues. CDR1 MNHNS and CDR2 SASEGT come from the germline V gene. Unmatched junction bases numbered 4, after V lost 6 bases and J lost 1 base.

The rearrangement joins TRBV9 to TRBJ1-1; 8 bases map to TRBD1. Germline trimming cut 4 bases from V and 1 base from J; bases unmatched to any gene: 9. The CDR3 runs 16 residues. Germline V gene data show CDR1 as SGDLS and CDR2 as YYNGEE. The chain's CDR3 is CASSPGQGGGNTEAFF. CDR3 nucleotide sequence: TGTGCCAGCAGCCCCGGACAGGGTGGTGGGAACACTGAAGCTTTCTTT.

The genes are TRBV5-1 and TRBJ1-1; TRBD1 matches at 8 bases. The CDR3 has 14 amino acids. CDR1 and CDR2 from the germline V gene are SGHRS and YFSETQ. V lost 4 bases to trimming and J lost 3 bases; unmatched junction nucleotides: 5. CDR3 DNA: TGCGCCAGCAGCGCAACGGACAGGGACACTGAAGCTTTCTTT. Protein product: CASSATDRDTEAFF.

This chain connects TRBV6-6 to TRBJ1-1; D is undetermined. V was pared by 6 bases and J by 5 bases, with 13 bases between. This CDR3 region has 13 residues. Germline-derived CDR1 and CDR2 are MNHNY and SVGAGI (reference sequence). This CDR3 is CASSPTLGTEAFF. Here the CDR3 DNA reads TGTGCCAGCAGCCCCACCCTAGGAACTGAAGCTTTCTTT.

The chain links TRBV7-6 to TRBJ1-6, with 8 positions matching TRBD1. The CDR3 sequence is 14 residues long. Losses at the gene ends were 5 bases for V and 11 bases for J; bases not matched to a gene: 8. Germline V gene lookup returns CDR1 SGHVS and CDR2 FNYEAQ. This chain's CDR3 is CASSIDRGHAPLHF. In nucleotides, the CDR3 is TGTGCCAGCAGCATCGACAGGGGACACGCACCCCTCCACTTT.

This clone was found a few times. This chain uses TRBV7-9 with TRBJ1-5; D uncertain. V was pared by 6 bases and J by 0 bases, with 9 bases between. The CDR3 runs to 14 residues. The germline CDR1 and CDR2 sequences are SEHNR and FQNEAQ (reference sequence). CDR3: CASSLGYSNQPQHF. CDR3 DNA: TGTGCCAGCAGTTTGGGCTATAGCAATCAGCCCCAGCATTTT. Looking up the rest from reference TRBV7-9 and TRBJ1-5 gives the full variable domain: DTGVSQNPRHKITKRGQNVTFRCDPISEHNRLYWYRQTLGQGPEFLTYFQNEAQLEKSRLLSDRFSAERPKGSFSTLEIQRTEQGDSAMYLCASSLGYSNQPQHFGDGTRLSIL.

CDR3 region: CATSRGRGSSPLHF. The CDR3, as DNA: TGTGCCACCAGCCGGGGCAGGGGGAGTTCACCCCTCCACTTT. The gene calls are TRBV15 and TRBJ1-6; 7 bases map to TRBD1. There are 14 residues in the CDR3. Trimming at V came to 5 bases and at J to 9 bases, leaving 7 bases not matched to a gene. From germline, CDR1 is LNHNV and CDR2 YYDKDF (reference sequence).

The chain employs TRBV5-1 and TRBJ1-1, with D hard to call. Germline CDR1 reads SGHRS; CDR2 reads YFSETQ. The CDR3 is made up of 17 amino acids. The V end lost 4 bases, the J end lost 1 base, and 20 bases lay between the germline ends. In DNA, the CDR3 is TGCGCCAGCAGCCTTACCGGGTCCAAAGGCACGAACACTGAAGCTTTCTTT. It specifies CASSLTGSKGTNTEAFF.

The genes are TRBV19 and TRBJ2-4; D uncertain. Germline lookup yields CDR1 LNHDA and CDR2 SQIVND (reference sequence). Trimming took 10 bases from V and 2 from J, leaving 15 bases between them. The CDR3 runs 14 residues. The CDR3 region has the DNA TGTGCCACAGTTGGGCCCCTTACCAAAAACATTCAGTACTTC. It specifies CATVGPLTKNIQYF.

This clone was observed once. V is TRBV28 and J is TRBJ2-6, with D perhaps matching TRBD1 (6 bases). Germline-derived CDR1 and CDR2 are MDHEN and SYDVKM. This CDR3 has 16 amino acids. Trimming removed 3 bases at V and 4 bases at J, with 13 bases between. The CDR3 loop is CASSFPGASGANVLTF. The CDR3 DNA sequence: TGTGCCAGCAGTTTTCCAGGGGCGTCCGGGGCCAACGTCCTGACTTTC.

This clone was seen only once. The chain couples TRBV6-1 to TRBJ2-1; D might be TRBD2 (6 bases). V was clipped by 5 bases and J by 10 bases, with 12 bases between them. This CDR3 contains 12 residues. Germline lookup yields CDR1 MNHNS and CDR2 SASEGT. CDR3 protein: CASSKDYREQFF. In DNA form, the CDR3 reads TGTGCCAGCAGTAAGGACTATCGCGAGCAGTTCTTC.

The V call is TRBV7-2, the J call TRBJ2-1; no definite D call. Per the germline V gene, CDR1 is SGHTA and CDR2 is FQGNSA. V shed 5 bases and J shed 4 bases, with 9 bases lying between them. The CDR3 consists of 13 residues. CDR3 amino acids: CASSSTRYNEQFF. In DNA, the CDR3 is TGTGCCAGCAGCAGCACCCGTTACAATGAGCAGTTCTTC.

This sequence joins TRBV9 and TRBJ2-1; D call uncertain. Germline assignment: CDR1 SGDLS and CDR2 YYNGEE. The length of the CDR3 is 16 residues. V was shortened by 0 bases and J by 4 bases, with 14 bases between the two germline ends. The chain's CDR3 is CASSVATRIPYNEQFF. The CDR3 DNA follows: TGTGCCAGCAGCGTAGCTACTCGAATACCATACAATGAGCAGTTCTTC.

The rearrangement uses TRBV6-5 and TRBJ1-1; tentative D call: TRBD1 (5 bases). V was trimmed by 4 bases and J by 6 bases, leaving 9 bases between them. Germline V gene data show CDR1 as MNHEY and CDR2 as SVGAGI. This CDR3 is 12 amino acids long. CDR3 nucleotide sequence: TGTGCCAGCAGTTCAGGAGGGGCTGAAGCTTTCTTT. Amino acids: CASSSGGAEAFF.

V usage is TRBV15 and J usage is TRBJ1-6; tentative D call: TRBD1 (6 bases). The V gene lost 3 bases and the J gene lost 10 bases, with 10 bases spanning the gap. This CDR3 is built from 13 residues. Germline V gene data show CDR1 as LNHNV and CDR2 as YYDKDF (reference sequence). CDR3 residues: CATSSRGESPLHF. As DNA, the CDR3 is TGTGCCACCAGCAGCAGGGGAGAGTCACCCCTCCACTTT.

V is TRBV6-1 and J is TRBJ2-7, with 9 bases that match TRBD1. The V gene end was trimmed by 2 bases and the J gene end by 6 bases; junction bases not matched to a gene: 17. The CDR3 extends over 18 amino acids. Germline lookup yields CDR1 MNHNS and CDR2 SASEGT. The CDR3 sequence: CASSERDRAAASPTEQYF. In DNA form, the CDR3 reads TGTGCCAGCAGTGAAAGGGACAGGGCGGCTGCCTCGCCTACCGAGCAGTACTTC.

The CDR3 reads CASAVLESSYNEQFF. The CDR3 DNA reads as TGTGCCAGCGCGGTACTAGAAAGCTCCTACAATGAGCAGTTCTTC. The rearrangement uses TRBV18 and TRBJ2-1, with TRBD2 as a possible D gene (5 bases). Germline V gene lookup returns CDR1 KGHSH and CDR2 LQKENI. This CDR3 comprises 15 residues. V was clipped by 8 bases and J by 0 bases, with 14 bases between them.

J is TRBJ1-3 and V is TRBV5-5, with D uncertain. Trimming left V 4 bases short and J 0 bases short, with 5 bases between. The germline V gene has CDR1 SGHKS and CDR2 YYEKEE (reference sequence). This CDR3 contains 13 residues. CDR3 sequence (DNA): TGTGCCAGCAGCCCGAGCTCTGGAAACACCATATATTTT. It is translated as CASSPSSGNTIYF.

The V call is TRBV30, the J call TRBJ2-7, with 7 bases lining up with TRBD1. CDR1 GTSNPN and CDR2 SVGIG come from the germline V gene (reference sequence). V lost 4 bases to trimming and J lost 0 bases; unmatched junction nucleotides: 9. CDR3 length: 15 amino acids. Here the CDR3 DNA reads TGTGCCTGGACCGAAGGGACAGTTAGCTCCTACGAGCAGTACTTC. This encodes CAWTEGTVSSYEQYF.

This chain links TRBV5-4 with TRBJ1-6; D unresolved. Germline V gene data show CDR1 as SGHNT and CDR2 as YYREEE (reference sequence). This CDR3 has 17 amino acids. V was cut by 4 bases and J by 0 bases, with 14 bases left in between. The CDR3: CASSPGGISSYNSPLHF. CDR3 coding DNA: TGTGCCAGCAGCCCCGGAGGAATTTCCTCCTATAATTCACCCCTCCACTTT.

V usage is TRBV5-4 and J usage is TRBJ2-3; 7 bases are shared with TRBD2. Trimming took 4 bases from V and 0 from J; bases not matched to a gene: 5. Germline CDR1 SGHNT, CDR2 YYREEE (reference sequence). This CDR3 is built from 15 residues. CDR3 sequence: CASSIDSGSTDTQYF. The CDR3 nucleotides read TGTGCCAGCAGCATTGATAGCGGGAGCACAGATACGCAGTATTTT.

This clone was observed a few times. This rearrangement joins TRBV19 to TRBJ2-7; TRBD1 is a possible D gene (5 bases). Trimming removed 4 bases from V and 4 bases from J, with 17 bases in between. Germline V lookup: CDR1 LNHDA, CDR2 SQIVND (reference sequence). The CDR3 sequence is 15 residues long. The CDR3 here is CASSRGWAAAYEQYF. Here the CDR3 DNA reads TGTGCCAGTAGTAGGGGCTGGGCGGCGGCTTACGAGCAGTACTTC.

CDR3 coding DNA: TGTGCCAGTAGTATCGGAGGCGCCGAGCAGTTCTTC. Amino acid sequence: CASSIGGAEQFF. The chain links TRBV19 to TRBJ2-1; a possible D gene is TRBD2 (5 bases). Germline lookup yields CDR1 LNHDA and CDR2 SQIVND (reference sequence). The CDR3 loop spans 12 amino acids. Trimming stripped 3 bases from V and 10 bases from J, with 10 bases between.

The rearrangement uses TRBV2 and TRBJ2-7; D may be TRBD1 (6 bases). Trimming took 7 bases from V and 2 from J, leaving 15 bases between them. Germline V gene data show CDR1 as SNHLY and CDR2 as FYNNEI. CDR3 length: 14 residues. The CDR3 DNA reads as TGTGCCAGCACCTCCGGGACACGTACCTACGAGCAGTACTTC. This translates into CASTSGTRTYEQYF. The complete variable domain, with remaining parts taken from reference TRBV2 and TRBJ2-7, reads EPEVTQTPSHQVTQMGQEVILRCVPISNHLYFYWYRQILGQKVEFLVSFYNNEISEKSEIFDDQFSVERPDGSNFTLKIRSTKLEDSAMYFCASTSGTRTYEQYFGPGTRLTVT.

The gene calls are TRBV5-1 and TRBJ2-7; TRBD1 agrees at 8 bases. Trimming took 4 bases from V and 1 from J; bases not matched to a gene: 7. The CDR3 spans 15 residues. Germline V gene data show CDR1 as SGHRS and CDR2 as YFSETQ. CDR3 DNA sequence: TGCGCCAGCAGCCCCGGACAGGGAGAATCCTACGAGCAGTACTTC. This translates into CASSPGQGESYEQYF.

The chain employs TRBV11-1 and TRBJ1-1; no reliable D call. The CDR3 consists of 13 residues. V gave up 4 bases and J gave up 0 bases, with 6 bases separating them. In germline, CDR1 is SGHAT, CDR2 FQDESV (reference sequence). CDR3 nucleotide sequence: TGTGCCAGCAGCTGGCTCTTGAACACTGAAGCTTTCTTT. Its translation: CASSWLLNTEAFF. The entire variable domain, with the rest obtained from reference TRBV11-1 and TRBJ1-1, is as follows: EAEVAQSPRYKITEKSQAVAFWCDPISGHATLYWYRQILGQGPELLVQFQDESVVDDSQLPKDRFSAERLKGVDSTLKIQPAELGDSAMYLCASSWLLNTEAFFGQGTRLTVV.

This chain links TRBV11-2 with TRBJ2-6; the D is unclear. Looked up from germline, CDR1 is SGHAT and CDR2 is FQNNGV. The CDR3 contains 17 residues. Trimming took 1 base from V and 0 from J, leaving 10 bases between them. CDR3 loop: CASSLVFVASGANVLTF. The CDR3 DNA reads as TGTGCCAGCAGCTTAGTATTCGTGGCCTCTGGGGCCAACGTCCTGACTTTC.